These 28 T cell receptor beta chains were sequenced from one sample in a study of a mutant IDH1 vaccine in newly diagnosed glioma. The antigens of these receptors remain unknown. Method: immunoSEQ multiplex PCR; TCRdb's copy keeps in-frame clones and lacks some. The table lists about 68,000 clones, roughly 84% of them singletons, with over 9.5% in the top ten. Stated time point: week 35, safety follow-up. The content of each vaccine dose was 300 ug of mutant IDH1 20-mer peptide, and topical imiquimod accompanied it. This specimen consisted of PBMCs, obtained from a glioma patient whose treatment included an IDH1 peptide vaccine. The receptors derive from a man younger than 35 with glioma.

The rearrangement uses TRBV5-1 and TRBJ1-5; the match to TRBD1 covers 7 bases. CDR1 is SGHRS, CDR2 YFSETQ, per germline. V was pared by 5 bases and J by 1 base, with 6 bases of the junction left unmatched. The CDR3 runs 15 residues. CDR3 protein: CASRFTGESNQPQHF. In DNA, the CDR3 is TGCGCCAGCAGGTTCACAGGGGAGAGCAATCAGCCCCAGCATTTT.

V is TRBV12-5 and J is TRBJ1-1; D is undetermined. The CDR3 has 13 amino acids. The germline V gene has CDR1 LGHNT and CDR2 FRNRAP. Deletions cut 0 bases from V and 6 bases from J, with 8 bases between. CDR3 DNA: TGTGCTAGTGGTTTGGTAGCGGGTGCTGAAGCTTTCTTT. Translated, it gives CASGLVAGAEAFF.

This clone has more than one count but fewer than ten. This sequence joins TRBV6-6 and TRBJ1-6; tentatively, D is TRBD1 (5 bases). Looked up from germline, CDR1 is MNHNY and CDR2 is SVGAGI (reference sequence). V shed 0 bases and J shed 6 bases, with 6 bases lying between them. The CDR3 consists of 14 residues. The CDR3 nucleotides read TGTGCCAGCAGTTACTCGGGGCCTAATTCACCCCTCCACTTT. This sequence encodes CASSYSGPNSPLHF.

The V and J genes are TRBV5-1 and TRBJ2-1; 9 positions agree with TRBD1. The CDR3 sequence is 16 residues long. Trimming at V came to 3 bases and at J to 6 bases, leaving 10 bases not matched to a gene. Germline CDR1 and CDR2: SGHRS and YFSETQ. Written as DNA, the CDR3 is TGCGCCAGCAGCTCCGGACAGGGGAGGGTCGTCAATGAGCAGTTCTTC. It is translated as CASSSGQGRVVNEQFF.

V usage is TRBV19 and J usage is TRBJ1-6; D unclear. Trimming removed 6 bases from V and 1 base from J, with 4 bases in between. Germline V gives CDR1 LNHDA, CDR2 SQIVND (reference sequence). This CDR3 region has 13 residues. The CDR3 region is CASRSSYNSPLHF. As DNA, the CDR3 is TGTGCCAGTAGGAGTTCCTATAATTCACCCCTCCACTTT.

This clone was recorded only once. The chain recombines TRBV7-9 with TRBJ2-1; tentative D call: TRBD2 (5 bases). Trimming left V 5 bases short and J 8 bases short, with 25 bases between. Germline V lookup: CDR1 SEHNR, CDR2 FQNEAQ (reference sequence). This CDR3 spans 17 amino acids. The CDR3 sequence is CASSPPGSGGRQYEQFF. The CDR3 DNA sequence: TGTGCCAGCAGCCCTCCGGGGAGTGGTGGACGACAATATGAGCAGTTCTTC.

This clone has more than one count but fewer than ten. CDR3 nucleotides: TGCGCCAGCACCATGAGGGGGGGGCAGGGTGAAGCTTTCTTT. As protein: CASTMRGGQGEAFF. V is TRBV5-1 and J is TRBJ1-1, with D tentatively TRBD1 (6 bases). Germline V lookup: CDR1 SGHRS, CDR2 YFSETQ. The CDR3 covers 14 residues. The ends were cut back, 6 bases at V and 7 bases at J, with 19 bases in the middle. Complete variable domain (other parts from reference TRBV5-1 and TRBJ1-1): KAGVTQTPRYLIKTRGQQVTLSCSPISGHRSVSWYQQTPGQGLQFLFEYFSETQRNKGNFPGRFSGRQFSNSRSEMNVSTLELGDSALYLCASTMRGGQGEAFFGQGTRLTVV.

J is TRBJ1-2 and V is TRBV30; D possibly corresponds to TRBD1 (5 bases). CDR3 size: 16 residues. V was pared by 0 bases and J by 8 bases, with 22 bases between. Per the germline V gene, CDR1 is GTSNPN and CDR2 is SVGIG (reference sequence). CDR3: CAWSVPSPRAKGGYTF. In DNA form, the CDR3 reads TGTGCCTGGAGTGTCCCCAGTCCCAGGGCCAAAGGGGGCTACACCTTC. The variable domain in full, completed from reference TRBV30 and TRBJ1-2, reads SQTIHQWPATLVQPVGSPLSLECTVEGTSNPNLYWYRQAAGRGLQLLFYSVGIGQISSEVPQNLSASRPQDRQFILSSKKLLLSDSGFYLCAWSVPSPRAKGGYTFGSGTRLTVV.

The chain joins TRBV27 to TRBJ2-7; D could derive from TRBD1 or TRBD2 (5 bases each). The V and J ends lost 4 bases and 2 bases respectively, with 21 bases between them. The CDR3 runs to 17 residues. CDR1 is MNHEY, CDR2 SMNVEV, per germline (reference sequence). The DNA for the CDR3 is TGTGCCAGCAGTTCCCGGACTGAGACAGCCGCCGCCTACGAGCAGTACTTC. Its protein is CASSSRTETAAAYEQYF.

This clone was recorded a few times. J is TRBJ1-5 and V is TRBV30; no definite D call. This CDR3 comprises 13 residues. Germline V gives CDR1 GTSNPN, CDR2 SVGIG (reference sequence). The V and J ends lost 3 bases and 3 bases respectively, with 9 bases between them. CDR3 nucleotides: TGTGCCTGGAGGGCGGGTTTCAATCAGCCCCAGCATTTT. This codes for CAWRAGFNQPQHF.

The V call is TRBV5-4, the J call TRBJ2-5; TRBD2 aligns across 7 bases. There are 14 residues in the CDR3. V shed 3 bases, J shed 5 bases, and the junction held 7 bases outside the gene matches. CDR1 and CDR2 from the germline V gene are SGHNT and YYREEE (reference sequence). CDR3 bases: TGTGCCAGCAGCTCCCGCTTGGGGGGGGAGACCCAGTACTTC. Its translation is CASSSRLGGETQYF.

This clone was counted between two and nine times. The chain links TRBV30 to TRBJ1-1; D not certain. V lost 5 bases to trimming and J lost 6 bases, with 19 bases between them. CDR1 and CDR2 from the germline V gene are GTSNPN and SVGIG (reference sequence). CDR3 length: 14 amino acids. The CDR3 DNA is TGTGCCTGGGGGCGTCAGAGCTTCAACGCTGAAGCTTTCTTT. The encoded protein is CAWGRQSFNAEAFF.

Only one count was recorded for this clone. The CDR3 DNA is TGTGCCAGCTCCCCAGGGGTGAACACTGAAGCTTTCTTT. Its translation: CASSPGVNTEAFF. The chain combines TRBV18 with TRBJ1-1, with D possibly being TRBD1 (6 bases). The CDR3 covers 13 residues. Germline V lookup: CDR1 KGHSH, CDR2 LQKENI. The V end lost 6 bases, the J end lost 0 bases, and 8 bases lay between the germline ends.

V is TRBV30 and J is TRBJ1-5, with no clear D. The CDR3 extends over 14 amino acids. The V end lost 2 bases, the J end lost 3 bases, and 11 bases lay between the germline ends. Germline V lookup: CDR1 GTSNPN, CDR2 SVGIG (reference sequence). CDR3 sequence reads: CAWSTADLNQPQHF. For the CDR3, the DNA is TGTGCCTGGAGTACGGCAGACCTCAATCAGCCCCAGCATTTT.

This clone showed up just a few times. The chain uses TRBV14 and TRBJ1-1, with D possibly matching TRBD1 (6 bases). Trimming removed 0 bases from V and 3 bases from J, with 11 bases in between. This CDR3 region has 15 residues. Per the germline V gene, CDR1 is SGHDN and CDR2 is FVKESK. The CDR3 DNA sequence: TGTGCCAGCAGCCAAGAGAGGGCAGGGGACACTGAAGCTTTCTTT. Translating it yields CASSQERAGDTEAFF.

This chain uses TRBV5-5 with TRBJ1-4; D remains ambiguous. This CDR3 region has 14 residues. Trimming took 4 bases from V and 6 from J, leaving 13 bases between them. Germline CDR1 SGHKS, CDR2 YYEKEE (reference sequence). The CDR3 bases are TGTGCCAGCAGCCTCGGCGCAGTGGATGAAAAACTGTTTTTT. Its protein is CASSLGAVDEKLFF.

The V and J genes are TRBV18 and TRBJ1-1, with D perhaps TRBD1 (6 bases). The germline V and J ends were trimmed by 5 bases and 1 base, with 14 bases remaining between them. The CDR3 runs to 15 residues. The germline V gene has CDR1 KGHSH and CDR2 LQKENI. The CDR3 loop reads CASSELTGANTEAFF. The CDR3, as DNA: TGTGCCAGCTCAGAGTTGACAGGCGCGAACACTGAAGCTTTCTTT.

In DNA, the CDR3 is TGTGCCAGCAGCGTCGGGACAGCATACGGAAACACCATATATTTT. This gives the protein CASSVGTAYGNTIYF. The chain combines TRBV5-4 with TRBJ1-3; 7 bases map to TRBD1. The J segment lost 4 bases and the V segment lost 4 bases, leaving 8 bases of the junction unmatched. CDR1 is SGHNT, CDR2 YYREEE, per germline (reference sequence). There are 15 residues in the CDR3.

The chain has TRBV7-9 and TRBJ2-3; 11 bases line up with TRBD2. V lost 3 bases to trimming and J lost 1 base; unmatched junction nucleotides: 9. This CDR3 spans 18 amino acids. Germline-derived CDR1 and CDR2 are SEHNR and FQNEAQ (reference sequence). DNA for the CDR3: TGTGCCAGCAGCTTCGGCGTAGCGGGGGGGCGGGGCACAGATACGCAGTATTTT. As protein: CASSFGVAGGRGTDTQYF.

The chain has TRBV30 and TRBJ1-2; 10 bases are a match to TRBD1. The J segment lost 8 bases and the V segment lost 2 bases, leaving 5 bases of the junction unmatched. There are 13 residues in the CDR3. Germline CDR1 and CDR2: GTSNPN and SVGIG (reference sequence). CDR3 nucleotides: TGTGCCTGGAGTAGACAGGGGGCGCTAGGCTACACCTTC. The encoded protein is CAWSRQGALGYTF.

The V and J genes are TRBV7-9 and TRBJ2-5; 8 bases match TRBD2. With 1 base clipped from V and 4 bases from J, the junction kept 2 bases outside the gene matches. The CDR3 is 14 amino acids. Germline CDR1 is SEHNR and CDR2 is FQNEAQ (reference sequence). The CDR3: CASSLVGRVETQYF. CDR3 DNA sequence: TGTGCCAGCAGCTTAGTCGGGAGGGTAGAGACCCAGTACTTC.

CDR3 DNA: TGTGCCAGCAGCTCGACTGGGACAGGGAAGGACGAGCAGTACTTC. Its protein is CASSSTGTGKDEQYF. This chain links TRBV28 with TRBJ2-7; 9 positions match TRBD1. This CDR3 is 15 amino acids long. Trimming removed 6 bases from V and 5 bases from J; junction bases left unmatched: 11. CDR1 and CDR2 (germline): MDHEN, SYDVKM. Full variable domain (remainder filled in from reference TRBV28 and TRBJ2-7): DVKVTQSSRYLVKRTGEKVFLECVQDMDHENMFWYRQDPGLGLRLIYFSYDVKMKEKGDIPEGYSVSREKKERFSLILESASTNQTSMYLCASSSTGTGKDEQYFGPGTRLTVT.

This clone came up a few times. The CDR3 DNA sequence: TGTGCCAGTAGTGCAAGACAGGACGGCACTGAAGCTTTCTTT. The encoded protein is CASSARQDGTEAFF. The chain links TRBV19 to TRBJ1-1; TRBD1 is a possible D gene (6 bases). Germline V CDR1 and CDR2: LNHDA, SQIVND (reference sequence). The CDR3 is 14 residues long. Deletions cut 5 bases from V and 4 bases from J, with 14 bases between.

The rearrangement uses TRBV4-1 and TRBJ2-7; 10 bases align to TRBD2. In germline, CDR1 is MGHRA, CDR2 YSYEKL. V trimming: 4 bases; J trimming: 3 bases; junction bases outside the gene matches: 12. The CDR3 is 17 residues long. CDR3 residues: CASSPRPGLAIGYEQYF. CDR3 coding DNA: TGCGCCAGCAGCCCCCGGCCGGGACTAGCGATCGGCTACGAGCAGTACTTC.

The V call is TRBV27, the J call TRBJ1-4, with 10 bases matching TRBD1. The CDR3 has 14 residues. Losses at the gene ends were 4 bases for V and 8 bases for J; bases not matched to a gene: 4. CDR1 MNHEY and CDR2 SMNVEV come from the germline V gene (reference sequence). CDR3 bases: TGTGCCAGCAGTTCCCGGGACAGGGGAGAAAAACTGTTTTTT. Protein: CASSSRDRGEKLFF.

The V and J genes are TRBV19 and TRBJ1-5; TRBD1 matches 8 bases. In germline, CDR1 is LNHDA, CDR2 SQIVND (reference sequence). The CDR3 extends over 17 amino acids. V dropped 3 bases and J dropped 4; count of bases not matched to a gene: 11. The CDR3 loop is CASSMGQASRGNQPQHF. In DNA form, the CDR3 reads TGTGCCAGTAGTATGGGACAGGCTTCCAGGGGGAATCAGCCCCAGCATTTT. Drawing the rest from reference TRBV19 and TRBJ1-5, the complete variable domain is DGGITQSPKYLFRKEGQNVTLSCEQNLNHDAMYWYRQDPGQGLRLIYYSQIVNDFQKGDIAEGYSVSREKKESFPLTVTSAQKNPTAFYLCASSMGQASRGNQPQHFGDGTRLSIL.

CDR3 residues: CAWSPQDFFRGPGDTIYF. CDR3 nucleotides: TGTGCCTGGAGTCCTCAGGATTTCTTCAGGGGGCCCGGAGACACCATATATTTT. This chain uses TRBV30 with TRBJ1-3, with 8 nucleotides matching TRBD1. The CDR3 totals 18 residues. Per the germline V gene, CDR1 is GTSNPN and CDR2 is SVGIG (reference sequence). The J segment lost 8 bases and the V segment lost 2 bases, leaving 20 bases of the junction unmatched. The variable domain in full, with the rest retrieved from reference TRBV30 and TRBJ1-3, is SQTIHQWPATLVQPVGSPLSLECTVEGTSNPNLYWYRQAAGRGLQLLFYSVGIGQISSEVPQNLSASRPQDRQFILSSKKLLLSDSGFYLCAWSPQDFFRGPGDTIYFGEGSWLTVV.

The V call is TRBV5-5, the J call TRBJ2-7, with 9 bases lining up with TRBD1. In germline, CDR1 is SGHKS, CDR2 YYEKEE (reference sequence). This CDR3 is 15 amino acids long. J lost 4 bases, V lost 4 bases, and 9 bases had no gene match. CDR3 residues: CASSPTGGGNYEQYF. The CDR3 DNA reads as TGTGCCAGCAGCCCGACAGGGGGGGGGAATTACGAGCAGTACTTC.